This paragraph covers one T cell receptor (beta chain) sequence. Its cognate antigen is unknown. This record comes from a study of cytomegalovirus exposure and HLA in healthy donors. Whole-study findings and limits: Whilst most TCR sequences proved rare, a subset of public TCRs occurred across many donors.

A multiplex PCR was run with 60 Vbeta primers and 13 Jbeta primers. In the authors' workflow: An analysis performed later counted 74 million or so unique TCR beta chains (roughly 11 million of them shared). Sequenced by immunoSEQ multiplex PCR; TCRdb stores in-frame clones only, minus some. The V and J calls and clone size come from that table; D and trimming were worked out from the DNA. The sample records about 160,000 clones, roughly 71% being singletons. Germline V gene sequence: CDR1 SGHRS, CDR2 YFSETQ. With 0 bases clipped from V and 2 bases from J, the junction kept 7 bases outside the gene matches. This CDR3 is 17 amino acids long.

The rearrangement uses TRBV5-1 and TRBJ2-5; 10 bases agree with TRBD2. The source of this sequence is a male donor in good health and CMV-seropositive. Specimen: PBMCs. CDR3 in DNA: TGCGCCAGCAGCTTGGTCCTAGCGGGGGCGATTCAAGAGACCCAGTACTTC. It translates to CASSLVLAGAIQETQYF.